This TCR beta chain was sequenced in a study of CD8 T cells in ankylosing spondylitis (TCRdb year 2017). General notes on the study: To find TCR variants linked to disease, the study profiled T cell receptor beta repertoires in ankylosing spondylitis patients and healthy donors. The full study cohort was made up of 25 ankylosing spondylitis patients and 108 healthy donors. Samples of peripheral blood were taken, and for ankylosing spondylitis patients, synovial fluid was collected as well. Findings and caveats that apply to the study as a whole: According to the report, matched synovial fluid samples from ankylosing spondylitis patients were significantly enriched for the disease-linked clones. A CD8+ phenotype was shown by the disease-linked clones, which were found at relatively low frequencies in peripheral blood. A TCR beta motif made up of fewer than 10 highly homologous amino acid variants appeared to be characteristic of blood from ankylosing spondylitis patients. Some motif variants had previously been reported in the synovial fluid and blood of reactive arthritis patients, which suggests shared mechanisms of disease initiation.

Sequencing took place on an Illumina HiSeq 2500. Quantitative 5'-RACE with molecular barcodes was used to prepare TCR beta libraries. Per the original workflow: Disease-linked TCR variants were identified with a new computational method built on a probabilistic model of VDJ rearrangement. In TCRdb, the public reads were trimmed at Q25 with fastp and aligned with MiXCR, with productive beta chains retained. Under each unique CDR3 protein, matching rows form one entry showing the most common genes and DNA. The V and J calls, along with clone size, are taken from TCRdb and not from the paper's own processing. Within this sample are approximately 300,000 distinct CDR3 sequences, with roughly 20% of them counted one time only. Of the sample, 3.5% is held by the ten largest clones. On this clonotype itself: The antigen this receptor binds is unknown. No much larger clonotype is one base removed from it; base qualities were not supplied.

At the junction V is shortened by 1 base and J by 0 bases, with 15 bases in between. CDR3 length: 17 amino acids, cysteine to phenylalanine. Only the CDR3 DNA is retained, 51 bases long and in frame from the first base. Input material: blood, either unsorted or a sorted T cell fraction (not recorded which). The rearranged chain carries TRBV23-1 and TRBJ2-5; perhaps TRBD2 is the D gene, with 6 bases matching. TRBV23-1 is annotated as an ORF whose role is uncertain. The sequence was obtained from a female donor with ankylosing spondylitis or in good health (not recorded which). For the CDR3, the sequence is CASSQWRDSSYQETQYF. The sequence in DNA is TGCGCCAGCAGTCAATGGCGGGATAGCTCATACCAAGAGACCCAGTACTTC.